This T cell receptor (beta chain) appears in the sequencing data of a study of blood T cell repertoires in COVID-19. Whole-study context: Donors in the United States, Italy and Spain gave samples during acute or convalescent COVID-19.

TCRdb's copy holds only in-frame clones and misses some; the assay was immunoSEQ multiplex PCR. The sample has fewer than 350,000 clones; around 90% are singletons. The CDR3 consists of 16 residues. Trimming stripped 3 bases from V and 6 bases from J, with 21 bases between. Germline V CDR1 and CDR2: DFQATT, SNEGSKA (reference sequence). The gene calls are TRBV20-1 and TRBJ2-1; D may be TRBD2 (5 bases). The receptor's source is a woman under 40 who had recovered from COVID-19. The source material was PBMCs or T cells enriched from blood (not recorded which). The CDR3 is CSASKSLGFLGNEQFF. The CDR3 nucleotides read TGCAGTGCTAGTAAGTCACTAGGGTTTCTCGGCAATGAGCAGTTCTTC.